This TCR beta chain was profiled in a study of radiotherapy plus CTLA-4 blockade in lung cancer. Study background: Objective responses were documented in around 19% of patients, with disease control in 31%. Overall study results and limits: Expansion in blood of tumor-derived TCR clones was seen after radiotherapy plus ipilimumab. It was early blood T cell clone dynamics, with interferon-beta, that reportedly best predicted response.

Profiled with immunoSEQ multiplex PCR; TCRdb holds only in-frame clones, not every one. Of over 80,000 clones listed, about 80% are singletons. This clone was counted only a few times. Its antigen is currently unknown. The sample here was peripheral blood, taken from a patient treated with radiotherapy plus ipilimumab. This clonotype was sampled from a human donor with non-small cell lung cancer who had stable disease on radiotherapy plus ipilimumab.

CDR3 nucleotides: TGTGCCAGCAGTTACACTTCCGCCAGCGATCAGCCCCAGCATTTT. Translating gives CASSYTSASDQPQHF. The chain uses TRBV6-5 and TRBJ1-5; no clear D gene. This CDR3 has 15 amino acids. With 2 bases removed from V and 5 bases from J, the gap between germline ends came to 13 bases. Germline CDR1 and CDR2: MNHEY and SVGAGI.